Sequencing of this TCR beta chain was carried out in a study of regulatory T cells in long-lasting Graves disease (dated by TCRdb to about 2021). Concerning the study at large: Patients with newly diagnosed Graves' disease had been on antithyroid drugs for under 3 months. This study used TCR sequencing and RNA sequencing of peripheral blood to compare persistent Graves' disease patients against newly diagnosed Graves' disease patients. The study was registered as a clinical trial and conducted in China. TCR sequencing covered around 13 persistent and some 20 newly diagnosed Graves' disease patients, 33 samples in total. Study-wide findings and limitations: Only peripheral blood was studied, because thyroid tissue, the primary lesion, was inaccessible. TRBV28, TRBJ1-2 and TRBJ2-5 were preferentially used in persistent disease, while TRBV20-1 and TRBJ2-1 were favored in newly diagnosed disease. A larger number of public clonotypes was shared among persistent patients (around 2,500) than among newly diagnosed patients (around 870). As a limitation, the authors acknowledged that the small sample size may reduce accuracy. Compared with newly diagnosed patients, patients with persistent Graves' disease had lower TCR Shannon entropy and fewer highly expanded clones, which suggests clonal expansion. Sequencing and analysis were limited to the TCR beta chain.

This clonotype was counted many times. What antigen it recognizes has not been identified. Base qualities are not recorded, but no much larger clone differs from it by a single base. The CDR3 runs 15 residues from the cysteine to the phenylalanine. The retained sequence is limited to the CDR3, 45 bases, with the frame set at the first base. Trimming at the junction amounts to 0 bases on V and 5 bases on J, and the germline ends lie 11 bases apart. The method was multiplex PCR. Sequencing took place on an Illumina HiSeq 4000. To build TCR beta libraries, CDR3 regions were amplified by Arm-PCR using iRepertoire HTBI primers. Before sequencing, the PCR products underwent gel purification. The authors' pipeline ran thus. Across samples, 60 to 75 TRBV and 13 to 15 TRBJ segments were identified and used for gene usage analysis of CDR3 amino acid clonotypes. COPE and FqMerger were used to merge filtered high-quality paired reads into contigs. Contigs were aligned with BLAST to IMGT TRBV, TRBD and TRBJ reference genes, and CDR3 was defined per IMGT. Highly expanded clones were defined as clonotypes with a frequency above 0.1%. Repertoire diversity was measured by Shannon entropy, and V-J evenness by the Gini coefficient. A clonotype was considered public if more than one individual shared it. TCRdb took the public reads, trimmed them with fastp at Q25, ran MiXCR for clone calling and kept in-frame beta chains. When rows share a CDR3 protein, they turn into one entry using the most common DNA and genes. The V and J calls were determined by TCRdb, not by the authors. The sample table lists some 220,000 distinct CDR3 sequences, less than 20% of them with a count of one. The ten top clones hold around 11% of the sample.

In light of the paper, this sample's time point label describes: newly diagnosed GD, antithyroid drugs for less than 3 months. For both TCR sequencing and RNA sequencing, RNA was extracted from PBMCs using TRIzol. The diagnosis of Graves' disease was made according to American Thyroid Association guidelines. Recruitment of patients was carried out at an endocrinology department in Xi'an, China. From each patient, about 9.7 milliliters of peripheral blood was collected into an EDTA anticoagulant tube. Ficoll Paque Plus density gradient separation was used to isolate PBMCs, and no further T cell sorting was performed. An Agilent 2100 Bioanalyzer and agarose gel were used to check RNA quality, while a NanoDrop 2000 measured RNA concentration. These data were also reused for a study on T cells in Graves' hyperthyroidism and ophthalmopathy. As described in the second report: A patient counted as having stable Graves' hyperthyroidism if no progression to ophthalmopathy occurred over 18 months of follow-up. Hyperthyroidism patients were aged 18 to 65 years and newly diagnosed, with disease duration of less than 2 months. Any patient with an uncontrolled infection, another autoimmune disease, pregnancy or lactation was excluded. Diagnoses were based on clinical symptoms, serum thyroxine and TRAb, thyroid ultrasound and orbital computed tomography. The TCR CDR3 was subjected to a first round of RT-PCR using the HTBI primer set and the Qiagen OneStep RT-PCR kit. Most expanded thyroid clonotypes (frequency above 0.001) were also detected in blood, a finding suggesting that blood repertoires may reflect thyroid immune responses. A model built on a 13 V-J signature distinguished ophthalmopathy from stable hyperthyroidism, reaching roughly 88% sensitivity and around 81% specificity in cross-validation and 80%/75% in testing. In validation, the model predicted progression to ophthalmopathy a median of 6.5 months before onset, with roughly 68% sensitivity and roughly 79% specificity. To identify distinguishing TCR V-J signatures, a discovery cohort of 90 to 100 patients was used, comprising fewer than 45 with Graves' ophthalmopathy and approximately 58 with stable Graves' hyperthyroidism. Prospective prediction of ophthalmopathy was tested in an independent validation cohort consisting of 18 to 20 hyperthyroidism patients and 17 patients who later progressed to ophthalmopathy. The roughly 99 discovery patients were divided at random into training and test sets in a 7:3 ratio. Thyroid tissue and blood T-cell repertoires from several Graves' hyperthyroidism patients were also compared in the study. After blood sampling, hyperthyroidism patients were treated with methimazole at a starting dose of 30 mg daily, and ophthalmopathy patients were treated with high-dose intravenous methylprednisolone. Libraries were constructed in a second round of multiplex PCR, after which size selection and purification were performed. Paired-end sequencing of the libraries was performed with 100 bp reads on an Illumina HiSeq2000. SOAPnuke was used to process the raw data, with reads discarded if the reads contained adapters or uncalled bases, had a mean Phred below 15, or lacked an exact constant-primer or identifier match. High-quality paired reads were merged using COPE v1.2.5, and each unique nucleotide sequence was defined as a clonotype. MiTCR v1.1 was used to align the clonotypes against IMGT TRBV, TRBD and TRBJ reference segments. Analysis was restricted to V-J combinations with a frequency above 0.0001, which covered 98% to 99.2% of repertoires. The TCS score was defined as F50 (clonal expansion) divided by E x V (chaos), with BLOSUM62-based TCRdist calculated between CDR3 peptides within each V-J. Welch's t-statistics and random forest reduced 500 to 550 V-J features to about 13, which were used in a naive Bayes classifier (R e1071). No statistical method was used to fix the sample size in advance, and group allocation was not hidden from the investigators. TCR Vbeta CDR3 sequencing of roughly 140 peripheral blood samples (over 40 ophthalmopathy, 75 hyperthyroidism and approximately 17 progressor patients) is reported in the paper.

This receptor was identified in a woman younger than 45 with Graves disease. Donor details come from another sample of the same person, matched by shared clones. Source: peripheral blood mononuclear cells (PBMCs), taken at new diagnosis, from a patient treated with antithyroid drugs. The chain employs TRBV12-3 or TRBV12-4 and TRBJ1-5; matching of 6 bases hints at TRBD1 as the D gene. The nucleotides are TGTGCCAGCAGTTTAGCGGACAGTGGCCATCAGCCCCAGCATTTT. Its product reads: CASSLADSGHQPQHF.